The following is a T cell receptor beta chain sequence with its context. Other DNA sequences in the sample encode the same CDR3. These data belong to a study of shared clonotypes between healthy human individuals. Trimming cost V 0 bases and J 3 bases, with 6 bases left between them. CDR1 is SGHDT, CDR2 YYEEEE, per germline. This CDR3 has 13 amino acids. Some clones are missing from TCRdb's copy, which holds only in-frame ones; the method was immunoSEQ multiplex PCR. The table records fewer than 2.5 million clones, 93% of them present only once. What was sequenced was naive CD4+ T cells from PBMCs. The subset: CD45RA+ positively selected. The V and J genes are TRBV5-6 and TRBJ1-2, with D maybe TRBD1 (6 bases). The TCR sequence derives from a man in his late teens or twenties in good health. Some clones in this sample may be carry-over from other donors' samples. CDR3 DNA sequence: TGTGCCAGCAGCTTGGCAGGGGACTATGGCTACACCTTC. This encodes CASSLAGDYGYTF.